This TCR beta chain was captured by sequencing in a study of blood T cell repertoires in COVID-19. Study context: Samples of COVID-19 (acute and convalescent) were obtained from the United States, Italy and Spain. T cells, B-cell-depleted T cells, or PBMCs supplied cDNA or gDNA.

This clone has just one count. Germline V gene data show CDR1 as MNHNS and CDR2 as SASEGT. The CDR3 consists of 16 residues. V was pared by 4 bases and J by 11 bases, with 15 bases of the junction left unmatched. In the authors' methods: Reference gene primer amplification in the assay estimated nucleated cell counts. The repertoire was sequenced with immunoSEQ multiplex PCR; TCRdb's copy has only in-frame clones and lacks some. The DNA gave D and trimming, while V, J and clone size come from that table. The sample lists 250,000 or so clones, roughly four fifths occurring once. The origin of this receptor is a woman under 30 with acute or convalescent COVID-19. The chain uses TRBV6-1 and TRBJ1-4; 8 bases match TRBD1. What was sequenced was peripheral blood. CDR3 bases: TGTGCCAGCAGTGCCGTTCGACAGGGGTGGGGTGGGAAACTGTTTTTT. Amino acid sequence: CASSAVRQGWGGKLFF.